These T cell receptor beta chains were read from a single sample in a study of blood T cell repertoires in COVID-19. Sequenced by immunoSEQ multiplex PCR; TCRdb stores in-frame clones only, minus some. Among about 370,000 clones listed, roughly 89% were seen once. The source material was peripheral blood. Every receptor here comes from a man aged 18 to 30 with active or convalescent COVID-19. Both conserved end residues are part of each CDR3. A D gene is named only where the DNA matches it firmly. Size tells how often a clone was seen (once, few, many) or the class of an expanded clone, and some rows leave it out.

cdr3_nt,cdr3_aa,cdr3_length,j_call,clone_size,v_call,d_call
TGTGCCAGCAGTTTCCAGGGGGGCCAGCCCCAGCATTTT,CASSFQGGQPQHF,13,TRBJ1-5,once,TRBV27,TRBD1
TGTGCCAGCAGCCAATTCGGCGGGGTTGAGCAGTACTTC,CASSQFGGVEQYF,13,TRBJ2-7,NA,TRBV7-3,NA
TGTGCCATCAGTGCAAACACTGAAGCTTTCTTT,CAISANTEAFF,11,TRBJ1-1,NA,TRBV10-3,NA
TGCGCCAGCAGCCTTTGGACAGGGGCCTCCTACGAGCAGTACTTC,CASSLWTGASYEQYF,15,TRBJ2-7,NA,TRBV5-1,TRBD1
TGTGCCAGCAGCCAAGATGACAGAAGATACGAATACAATGAGCAGTTCTTC,CASSQDDRRYEYNEQFF,17,TRBJ2-1,once,TRBV3-1/TRBV3-2,NA
TGTGCCAGCAGCCCTGGACAGGGGACGTCGAACACTGAAGCTTTCTTT,CASSPGQGTSNTEAFF,16,TRBJ1-1,NA,TRBV7-9,TRBD1
TGCGCCAGCAGCTCGGGTGGGACTCCAGCCTACAATGAGCAGTTCTTC,CASSSGGTPAYNEQFF,16,TRBJ2-1,once,TRBV5-1,NA
TGTGCCAGCAGTAGGACAGGGGTGGGCTATGGCTACACCTTC,CASSRTGVGYGYTF,14,TRBJ1-2,NA,TRBV28,TRBD1
TGTGCCAGCAGTTACCTCACAGACCAAGAGACCCAGTACTTC,CASSYLTDQETQYF,14,TRBJ2-5,NA,TRBV6-2/TRBV6-3,NA
TGCGCCAGCAGCCCAGATACCGCTGGAAACACCATATATTTT,CASSPDTAGNTIYF,14,TRBJ1-3,NA,TRBV5-1,NA
TGTGCCAGCATTAGACTAGGAGGGGGGGACACTGAAGCTTTCTTT,CASIRLGGGDTEAFF,15,TRBJ1-1,NA,TRBV2,NA
TGTGCCAGCAGCAAGCAGGGGGCAGGGGAAAAACTGTTTTTT,CASSKQGAGEKLFF,14,TRBJ1-4,NA,TRBV7-2,TRBD1
TGTGCCAGCACCTTCTATTCCGGGGGGAGCACAGATACGCAGTATTTT,CASTFYSGGSTDTQYF,16,TRBJ2-3,NA,TRBV27,TRBD2
TGTGCCAGTAGTATAGACCCCAGCTCTGGAAACACCATATATTTT,CASSIDPSSGNTIYF,15,TRBJ1-3,NA,TRBV19,NA
TGTGCCAGCTCACCTGGGACAGGCAGTCAGCCCCAGCATTTT,CASSPGTGSQPQHF,14,TRBJ1-5,NA,TRBV18,TRBD1
TGTGCCAGCAGCGAAAGACAGGGGCCCGCTTCTGAAGCTTTCTTT,CASSERQGPASEAFF,15,TRBJ1-1,NA,TRBV9,TRBD1
TGCGCCAGCAGCCAAGGGGGGGGACAGGGGCGCTATGGCTACACCTTC,CASSQGGGQGRYGYTF,16,TRBJ1-2,few,TRBV4-1,TRBD1
TGTGCCTGGCAAACAGGGGGCACTGTCACAGATACGCAGTATTTT,CAWQTGGTVTDTQYF,15,TRBJ2-3,NA,TRBV30,TRBD1
TGTGCCAGCAGTGAATTCGCCCCGGGACTAGTAAACTACAATGAGCAGTTCTTC,CASSEFAPGLVNYNEQFF,18,TRBJ2-1,NA,TRBV6-1,TRBD2
TGCGCCAGCAGCTTGGAGGCGGGCTCCTACGAGCAGTACTTC,CASSLEAGSYEQYF,14,TRBJ2-7,NA,TRBV5-1,NA
TGTGCCAGCAGCTTCCCGATCAGCGGGAGGGCAGATACGCAGTATTTT,CASSFPISGRADTQYF,16,TRBJ2-3,NA,TRBV7-3,TRBD2
TGTGCCAGCCGTTCCGGGACAGGGAATCAGCCCCAGCATTTT,CASRSGTGNQPQHF,14,TRBJ1-5,once,TRBV27,TRBD1
TGTGCCAGCAGCTTTAGCGGGAGCGCAGATACGCAGTATTTT,CASSFSGSADTQYF,14,TRBJ2-3,NA,TRBV7-3,TRBD2
TGCGCCAGCAGCTTGGATCCGGCCGCGGGCAATCAGCCCCAGCATTTT,CASSLDPAAGNQPQHF,16,TRBJ1-5,NA,TRBV5-1,NA
TGTGCCAGCTCACCGAGCAGGGACACAGATACGCAGTATTTT,CASSPSRDTDTQYF,14,TRBJ2-3,NA,TRBV18,NA
TGCGCCAGCAGCCCGGGACTAGCGGGGGTAGAAGAGACCCAGTACTTC,CASSPGLAGVEETQYF,16,TRBJ2-5,NA,TRBV5-1,TRBD2
TGTGCCAGCAGTGAACAGCTAGCGGGAGATTTCGATGAGCAGTTCTTC,CASSEQLAGDFDEQFF,16,TRBJ2-1,NA,TRBV6-1,TRBD2
TGTGCCAGCTCACCAGAGACAGGGGGCGTTTACGAGCAGTACTTC,CASSPETGGVYEQYF,15,TRBJ2-7,once,TRBV18,TRBD1
TGCAGTGCTAGTGGGGACAGGTCCCCCAAAAACATTCAGTACTTC,CSASGDRSPKNIQYF,15,TRBJ2-4,NA,TRBV20-1,TRBD1
TGTGCCAGCAGCTCCAGGGTGGCCACTGAAGCTTTCTTT,CASSSRVATEAFF,13,TRBJ1-1,NA,TRBV7-2,NA
TGCGCCAGCAGCCAGGCCAGGGGGGATGAAAAACTGTTTTTT,CASSQARGDEKLFF,14,TRBJ1-4,NA,TRBV4-1,TRBD1
TGTGCCAGCTGGGCCTCTAGCCTTCTCGGGGAGACCCAGTACTTC,CASWASSLLGETQYF,15,TRBJ2-5,NA,TRBV6-6,NA
TGTGCCAGCAGTTACTCGTCGACATCTGGAAACACCATATATTTT,CASSYSSTSGNTIYF,15,TRBJ1-3,NA,TRBV6-5,NA
TGTGCCAGCAGCCAAGATATCGGTCAGCCCCAGCATTTT,CASSQDIGQPQHF,13,TRBJ1-5,NA,TRBV14,NA
TGTGCCAGCAGCGTAGAAGGGGGCTGGTCCTACGAGCAGTACTTC,CASSVEGGWSYEQYF,15,TRBJ2-7,NA,TRBV9,TRBD1
TGCGCCAGCAGCATGACAGGGGGAAACTATGGCTACACCTTC,CASSMTGGNYGYTF,14,TRBJ1-2,NA,TRBV5-1,TRBD1
TGTGCCAGCAGCCGAGACCTGATGATGGGTAGCGGGCGAGAGACCCAGTACTTC,CASSRDLMMGSGRETQYF,18,TRBJ2-5,NA,TRBV3-1/TRBV3-2,TRBD2
TGTGCCAGCAGGAAGGGACTAGCGGAACCTTACAATGAGCAGTTCTTC,CASRKGLAEPYNEQFF,16,TRBJ2-1,NA,TRBV2,TRBD2
TGTGCCAGCAGCTCCCAGACTAGCGGGAGCAATGAGCAGTTCTTC,CASSSQTSGSNEQFF,15,TRBJ2-1,NA,TRBV7-9,TRBD2
TGTGCCAGCAGTCAAAACCGGGACATTGCTTTCTTT,CASSQNRDIAFF,12,TRBJ1-1,NA,TRBV11-2,NA
TGTGCCAGCAGCTTATCTGGGGCCCTGAACACTGAAGCTTTCTTT,CASSLSGALNTEAFF,15,TRBJ1-1,NA,TRBV7-9,NA
TGTGCCACCAGCAGAGAAGAGAATCGCTACACCTTC,CATSREENRYTF,12,TRBJ1-2,NA,TRBV15,NA
TGTGCCAGCTCATCAACAGGGGCCTCTTTGGATACGCAGTATTTT,CASSSTGASLDTQYF,15,TRBJ2-3,NA,TRBV18,TRBD1
TGTGCCAGCATAAGACAGGGATCTGGCTACACCTTC,CASIRQGSGYTF,12,TRBJ1-2,NA,TRBV28,TRBD1
TGTGCCATCAGTCCGGGACTAGCGGGAGGAACTACCTACGAGCAGTACTTC,CAISPGLAGGTTYEQYF,17,TRBJ2-7,NA,TRBV10-3,TRBD2
TGTGCCAGCAAACCACAGGGTTACAATGAGCAGTTCTTC,CASKPQGYNEQFF,13,TRBJ2-1,NA,TRBV7-2,NA
TGCAGCGTTGGGCAGGGGGCCGCAGATACGCAGTATTTT,CSVGQGAADTQYF,13,TRBJ2-3,once,TRBV29-1,TRBD1
TGCGCCAGCAGTGCGGACTCCGGCAGGGCTTTCTTT,CASSADSGRAFF,12,TRBJ1-1,NA,TRBV10-2,NA
TGTGCCAGCACTCCCGGAACCCGGGGCACAGATACGCAGTATTTT,CASTPGTRGTDTQYF,15,TRBJ2-3,NA,TRBV11-2,NA
TGTGCCAGCAGCCTGACTAGCAACCCCTCCAGCTCCTACAATGAGCAGTTCTTC,CASSLTSNPSSSYNEQFF,18,TRBJ2-1,NA,TRBV7-2,TRBD2
TGTGCCAGCAGTTTCCACAGCTATGGCTACACCTTC,CASSFHSYGYTF,12,TRBJ1-2,once,TRBV12-3/TRBV12-4,NA
TGTGCCAGTAGTACAGCGGGGAAAGCGAACACCGGGGAGCTGTTTTTT,CASSTAGKANTGELFF,16,TRBJ2-2,once,TRBV19,TRBD2
TGTGCCAGCAGCTTAAGTTGGTGCCGGGAGCTCTGGAGGAACACCATATATTTT,CASSLSWCRELWRNTIYF,18,TRBJ1-3,NA,TRBV7-3,NA
TGTGCCAGCAGCGAAAAACCGGGACTAGCGGGCAATGAGCAGTTCTTC,CASSEKPGLAGNEQFF,16,TRBJ2-1,NA,TRBV14,TRBD2
TGTGCCAGCAGGTCGTTCGATCAGCCCCAGCATTTT,CASRSFDQPQHF,12,TRBJ1-5,NA,TRBV6-5,NA
TGTGCCAGTAGTATAGCAGCGGTGTCCTACAATGAGCAGTTCTTC,CASSIAAVSYNEQFF,15,TRBJ2-1,NA,TRBV19,NA
TGTGCCAGCAGCCGGGACAGGGGGGGTTACGAGCAGTACTTC,CASSRDRGGYEQYF,14,TRBJ2-7,NA,TRBV5-5,TRBD1
TGTGCCAGTAGTCGCCGGGTTTCCTACAATGAGCAGTTCTTC,CASSRRVSYNEQFF,14,TRBJ2-1,NA,TRBV19,NA
TGTGCCAGCTCATCAGGGGTCACCCCCCAGGGGGAGCTGTTTTTT,CASSSGVTPQGELFF,15,TRBJ2-2,few,TRBV18,NA
TGTGCCAGCAGCTTAGGGACGGACATCCAAGAGACCCAGTACTTC,CASSLGTDIQETQYF,15,TRBJ2-5,NA,TRBV7-6,NA